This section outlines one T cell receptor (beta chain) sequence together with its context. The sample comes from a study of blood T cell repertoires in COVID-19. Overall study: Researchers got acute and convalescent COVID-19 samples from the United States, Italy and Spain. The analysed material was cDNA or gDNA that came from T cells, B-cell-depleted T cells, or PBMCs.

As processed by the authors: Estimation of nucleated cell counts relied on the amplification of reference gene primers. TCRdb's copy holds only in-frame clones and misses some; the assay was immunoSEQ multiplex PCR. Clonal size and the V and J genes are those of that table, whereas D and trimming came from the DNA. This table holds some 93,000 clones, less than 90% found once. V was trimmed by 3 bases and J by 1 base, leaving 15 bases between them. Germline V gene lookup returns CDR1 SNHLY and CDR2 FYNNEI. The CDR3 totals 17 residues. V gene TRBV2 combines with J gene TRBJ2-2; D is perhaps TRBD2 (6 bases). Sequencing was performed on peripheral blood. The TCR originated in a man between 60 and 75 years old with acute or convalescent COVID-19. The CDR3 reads CASSDNRYGRNTGELFF. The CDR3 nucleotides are TGTGCCAGCAGTGATAATCGATACGGGAGGAACACCGGGGAGCTGTTTTTT.